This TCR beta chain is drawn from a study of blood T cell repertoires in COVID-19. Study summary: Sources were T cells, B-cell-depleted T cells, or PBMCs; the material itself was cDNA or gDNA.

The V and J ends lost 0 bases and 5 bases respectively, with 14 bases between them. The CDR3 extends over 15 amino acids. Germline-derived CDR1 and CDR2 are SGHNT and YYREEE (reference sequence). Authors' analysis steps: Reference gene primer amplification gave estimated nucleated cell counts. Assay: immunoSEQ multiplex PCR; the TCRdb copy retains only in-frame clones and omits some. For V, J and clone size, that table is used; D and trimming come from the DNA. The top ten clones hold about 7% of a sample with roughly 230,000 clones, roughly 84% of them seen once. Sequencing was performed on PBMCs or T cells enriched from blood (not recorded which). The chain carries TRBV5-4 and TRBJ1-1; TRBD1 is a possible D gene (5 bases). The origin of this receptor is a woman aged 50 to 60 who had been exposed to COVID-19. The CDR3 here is CASSLGGGVGTEAFF. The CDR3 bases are TGTGCCAGCAGCTTGGGTGGAGGGGTGGGGACTGAAGCTTTCTTT. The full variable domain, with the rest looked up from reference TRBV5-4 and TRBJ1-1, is ETGVTQSPTHLIKTRGQQVTLRCSSQSGHNTVSWYQQALGQGPQFIFQYYREEENGRGNFPPRFSGLQFPNYSSELNVNALELDDSALYLCASSLGGGVGTEAFFGQGTRLTVV.